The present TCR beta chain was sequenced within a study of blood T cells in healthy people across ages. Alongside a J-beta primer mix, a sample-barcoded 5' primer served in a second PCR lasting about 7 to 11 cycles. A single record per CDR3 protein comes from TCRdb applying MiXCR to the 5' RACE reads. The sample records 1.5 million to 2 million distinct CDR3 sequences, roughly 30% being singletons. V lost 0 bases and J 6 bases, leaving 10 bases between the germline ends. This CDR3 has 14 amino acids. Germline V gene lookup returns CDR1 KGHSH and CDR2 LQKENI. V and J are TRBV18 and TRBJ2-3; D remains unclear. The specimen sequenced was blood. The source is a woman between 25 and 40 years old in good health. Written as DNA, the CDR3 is TGTGCCAGCTCACCACCGAGTATTATGGATACGCAGTATTTT. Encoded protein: CASSPPSIMDTQYF.